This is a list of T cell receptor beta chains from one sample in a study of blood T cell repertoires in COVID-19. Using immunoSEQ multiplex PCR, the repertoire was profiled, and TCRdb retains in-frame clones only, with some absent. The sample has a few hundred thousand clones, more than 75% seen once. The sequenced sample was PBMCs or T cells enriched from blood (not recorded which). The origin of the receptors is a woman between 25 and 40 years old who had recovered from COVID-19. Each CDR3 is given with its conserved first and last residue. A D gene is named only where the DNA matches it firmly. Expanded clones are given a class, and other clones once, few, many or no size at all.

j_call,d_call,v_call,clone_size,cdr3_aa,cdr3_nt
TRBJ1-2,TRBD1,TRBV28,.,CASSLGTANYGYTF,TGTGCCAGCAGTCTTGGGACAGCTAACTATGGCTACACCTTC
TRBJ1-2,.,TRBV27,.,CASSLKPSRDYNYGYTF,TGTGCCAGCAGTTTAAAGCCCAGCAGGGATTATAACTATGGCTACACCTTC
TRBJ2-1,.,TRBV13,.,CASSAWTGDEQFF,TGTGCCAGCAGCGCCTGGACCGGGGATGAGCAGTTCTTC
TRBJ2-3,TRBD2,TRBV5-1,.,CASSPASGGVADTQYF,TGCGCCAGCAGCCCGGCGAGCGGGGGGGTTGCAGATACGCAGTATTTT
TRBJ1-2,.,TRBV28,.,CASSLLNSYGYTF,TGTGCCAGCAGTTTATTAAACAGCTATGGCTACACCTTC
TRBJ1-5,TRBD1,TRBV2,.,CASSPLQGANQPQHF,TGTGCCAGCAGCCCTCTACAGGGGGCAAATCAGCCCCAGCATTTT
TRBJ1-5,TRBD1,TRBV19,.,CASSTQGVQPQHF,TGTGCCAGTAGTACCCAGGGGGTTCAGCCCCAGCATTTT
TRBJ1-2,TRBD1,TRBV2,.,CASRTGDGYTF,TGTGCCAGCCGGACAGGGGATGGCTACACCTTC
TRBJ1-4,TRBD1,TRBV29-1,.,CSVRTGEKLFF,TGCAGCGTACGGACAGGGGAAAAACTGTTTTTT
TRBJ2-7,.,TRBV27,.,CASSLTGEAGEQYF,TGTGCCAGCAGTTTAACGGGAGAGGCCGGCGAGCAGTACTTC
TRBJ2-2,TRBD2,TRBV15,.,CATSRSDKREHDTGELFF,TGTGCCACCAGCAGAAGCGACAAGCGGGAGCACGACACCGGGGAGCTGTTTTTT
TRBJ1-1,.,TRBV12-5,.,CASARSEASEAFF,TGTGCTAGTGCTAGGTCCGAGGCGTCCGAAGCTTTCTTT
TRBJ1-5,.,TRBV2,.,CASSVWGMPNQPQHF,TGTGCCAGCAGTGTGTGGGGCATGCCAAATCAGCCCCAGCATTTT
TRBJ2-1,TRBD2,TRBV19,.,CASSKGLAAPKVSYNEQFF,TGTGCCAGTAGTAAGGGACTAGCGGCACCAAAGGTTTCCTACAATGAGCAGTTCTTC
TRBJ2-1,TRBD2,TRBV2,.,CASSARAGGINEQFF,TGTGCCAGCAGTGCTCGGGCGGGAGGTATAAATGAGCAGTTCTTC
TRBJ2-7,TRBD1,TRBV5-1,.,CASSWTGTGAYEQYF,TGCGCCAGCAGCTGGACCGGGACAGGGGCCTACGAGCAGTACTTC
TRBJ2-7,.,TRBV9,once,CASSPTTRVYGEQYF,TGTGCCAGCAGCCCTACTACCAGGGTATACGGAGAGCAGTACTTC
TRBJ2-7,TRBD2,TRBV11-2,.,CASSSLAGAGNEQYF,TGTGCCAGCAGCTCATTAGCGGGAGCCGGAAACGAGCAGTACTTC
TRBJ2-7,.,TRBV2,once,CASSENRDSTYEQYF,TGTGCCAGCAGTGAAAACCGGGACTCCACCTACGAGCAGTACTTC
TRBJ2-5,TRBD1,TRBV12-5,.,CASGLGKKGQVGEETQYF,TGTGCTAGTGGTTTGGGGAAAAAAGGACAGGTCGGTGAGGAGACCCAGTACTTC
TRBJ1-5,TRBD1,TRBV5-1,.,CASSRGDRASNQPQHF,TGCGCCAGCAGCCGAGGGGACAGGGCAAGCAATCAGCCCCAGCATTTT
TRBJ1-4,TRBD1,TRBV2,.,CASSTTLSDRGVEKLFF,TGTGCCAGCAGTACCACTCTGTCGGACAGGGGAGTTGAAAAACTGTTTTTT
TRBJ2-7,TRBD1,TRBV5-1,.,CASSLGTGALGEQYF,TGCGCCAGCAGCTTGGGAACAGGGGCATTGGGCGAGCAGTACTTC
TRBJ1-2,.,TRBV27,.,CASSLRGWGQDNYGYTF,TGTGCCAGCAGTTTAAGAGGCTGGGGGCAGGACAACTATGGCTACACCTTC
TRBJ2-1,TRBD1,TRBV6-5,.,CASSYSTGYEQFF,TGTGCCAGCAGTTACTCGACAGGGTATGAGCAGTTCTTC
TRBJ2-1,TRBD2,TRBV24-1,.,CATSDSRKWGGGSYNEQFF,TGTGCCACCAGTGATTCCCGTAAATGGGGCGGGGGCTCCTACAATGAGCAGTTCTTC
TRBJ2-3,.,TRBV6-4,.,CASTPDRASVTDTQYF,TGTGCCAGCACCCCCGACCGGGCTAGCGTCACAGATACGCAGTATTTT
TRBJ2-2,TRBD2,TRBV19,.,CASSIDGAGEDTGELFF,TGTGCCAGTAGTATAGACGGAGCGGGGGAAGACACCGGGGAGCTGTTTTTT
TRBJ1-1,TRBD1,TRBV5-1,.,CASSLGMLRQGNTEAFF,TGCGCCAGCAGCTTGGGGATGTTGAGACAGGGGAACACTGAAGCTTTCTTT
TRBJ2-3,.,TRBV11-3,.,CASSQGGAGTDTQYF,TGTGCCAGCAGCCAAGGGGGGGCGGGCACAGATACGCAGTATTTT
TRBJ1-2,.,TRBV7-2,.,CASSPTRVGLRGYTF,TGTGCCAGCAGCCCCACCAGGGTTGGCTTACGTGGCTACACCTTC